A selection of T cell receptor beta chains follows, all from one sample in a study of radiation and T cells in renal cell carcinoma. The repertoire was sequenced with immunoSEQ multiplex PCR; TCRdb's copy has only in-frame clones and lacks some. Of about 130,000 clones in the sample, about 88% were seen once. Sequencing used blood, obtained from a patient whose treatment included radiotherapy and nephrectomy. The receptors come from a woman aged 50 to 65 with renal cell carcinoma. Each CDR3 is given without its conserved first and last residue. The order of the fields is V gene, CDR3 protein.

>TRBV13
ASSSSQYDKGRQGFLTIY
>TRBV9
ASSVGQGTYEQY
>TRBV19
ASSKPRDRDFNQPQH
>TRBV7-9
ASSPQGSYNEQF
>TRBV28
AAHRRGDGYT
>TRBV5-6
ASSLNLIGYT
>TRBV6-1
ASSEAGRTGELF
>TRBV7-8
ASSLVRSGSSYEQY
>TRBV18
ASSPNLGRNNQPQH
>TRBV5-4
ASSLGGTHRGNIQY
>TRBV18
ASSPLLAGANTGELF